Each of the 17 T cell receptor beta chains below was sequenced from the same sample in a study of blood T cells in healthy people across ages. A second about 7 to 11 cycle PCR used barcoded and J-beta primers. TCRdb passed the 5' RACE reads through MiXCR, listing each CDR3 protein once. The top ten hold 6.5% to 8.5% of the sample, which has about 1,800,000 distinct CDR3 sequences, 28% seen once. Source material: blood. These TCRs come from a woman in her twenties or thirties in good health.

This clonotype was seen a handful of times. The J gene is TRBJ1-5, the V gene TRBV5-1, with D maybe TRBD1 (6 bases). This CDR3 region has 16 residues. The germline V gene has CDR1 SGHRS and CDR2 YFSETQ. V lost 0 bases, J lost 8 bases, and 18 bases lay in between. Here the CDR3 DNA reads TGCGCCAGCAGCTTGGCGGCAGGGGCTAAAATAGAGCCCCAGCATTTT. Translating it yields CASSLAAGAKIEPQHF.

This clonotype was observed at least ten times. This chain links TRBV7-2 with TRBJ2-1; 8 positions agree with TRBD2. V lost 0 bases and J lost 5; bases outside the gene matches: 3. The CDR3 is 15 amino acids. Germline values: CDR1 SGHTA, CDR2 FQGNSA. The CDR3 here is CASSLASGTHNEQFF. The DNA of the CDR3 is TGTGCCAGCAGCTTAGCTAGCGGGACGCACAATGAGCAGTTCTTC. The full variable domain, its missing parts supplied by reference TRBV7-2 and TRBJ2-1, is GAGVSQSPSNKVTEKGKDVELRCDPISGHTALYWYRQSLGQGLEFLIYFQGNSAPDKSGLPSDRFSAERTGGSVSTLTIQRTQQEDSAVYLCASSLASGTHNEQFFGPGTRLTVL.

The V and J genes are TRBV7-9 and TRBJ2-7, with D possibly being TRBD2 (7 bases). With 5 bases removed from V and 0 bases from J, the gap between germline ends came to 23 bases. The germline CDR1 and CDR2 sequences are SEHNR and FQNEAQ (reference sequence). The CDR3 loop spans 18 amino acids. The chain's CDR3 is CASSRVTSGGLFSYEQYF. The CDR3 nucleotides are TGTGCCAGCAGCCGGGTTACTTCGGGGGGCCTATTCTCCTACGAGCAGTACTTC.

At least ten counts were recorded for this clonotype. This sequence joins TRBV20-1 and TRBJ2-5; D gene unclear. Germline V CDR1 and CDR2: DFQATT, SNEGSKA (reference sequence). The germline V and J ends were trimmed by 5 bases and 5 bases, with 12 bases remaining between them. CDR3 length: 12 residues. CDR3 loop: CSAAQMGETQYF. CDR3 DNA: TGCAGTGCTGCCCAAATGGGGGAGACCCAGTACTTC.

This clonotype has a handful of counts. The V and J genes are TRBV11-2 and TRBJ2-1; 7 nucleotides agree with TRBD1. V shed 8 bases and J 5 bases; nucleotides not matched to a gene: 15. Germline CDR1 SGHAT, CDR2 FQNNGV. The CDR3 runs to 16 residues. CDR3 loop: CASRTEQGIGHNEQFF. The CDR3, as DNA: TGTGCCAGCCGAACCGAACAGGGGATAGGCCACAATGAGCAGTTCTTC. Full variable domain (missing parts from reference TRBV11-2 and TRBJ2-1): EAGVAQSPRYKIIEKRQSVAFWCNPISGHATLYWYQQILGQGPKLLIQFQNNGVVDDSQLPKDRFSAERLKGVDSTLKIQPAKLEDSAVYLCASRTEQGIGHNEQFFGPGTRLTVL.

This clonotype was detected a few times. J is TRBJ1-2 and V is TRBV9, with TRBD1 matching 8 bases. The CDR3 runs 18 residues. Trimming removed 0 bases from V and 0 bases from J; junction bases left unmatched: 10. Germline V CDR1 and CDR2: SGDLS, YYNGEE. CDR3 sequence reads: CASSVDPLRTGPNYGYTF. The CDR3 DNA follows: TGTGCCAGCAGCGTAGATCCCCTCAGGACAGGGCCTAACTATGGCTACACCTTC.

This clonotype was detected only a few times. The rearrangement uses TRBV9 and TRBJ2-1; D ambiguous. The CDR3 covers 17 residues. Germline V lookup: CDR1 SGDLS, CDR2 YYNGEE. V lost 0 bases to trimming and J lost 2 bases, with 15 bases between them. CDR3 loop: CASSVEFSGSTYNEQFF. The DNA of the CDR3 is TGTGCCAGCAGCGTAGAATTTTCCGGGTCAACCTACAATGAGCAGTTCTTC.

This clonotype was observed at least ten times. The V call is TRBV29-1, the J call TRBJ2-1; TRBD2 aligns across 9 bases. CDR3 length equals 15 residues. The germline gives CDR1 SQVTM, CDR2 ANQGSEA. V shed 8 bases and J 4 bases; nucleotides not matched to a gene: 12. In nucleotides, the CDR3 is TGCAGCACCGGGGGACCTAGCGGGACGTACAATGAGCAGTTCTTC. Amino acids: CSTGGPSGTYNEQFF.

The rearrangement joins TRBV28 to TRBJ2-5; possibly TRBD2 for D (6 bases). This CDR3 region has 13 residues. Trimming pared 11 bases from V and 1 base from J, leaving 14 bases between. Germline V lookup: CDR1 MDHEN, CDR2 SYDVKM. The CDR3 DNA reads TGTGCCGCCCAGCGGGCGCCCCAAGAGACCCAGTACTTC. It codes for CAAQRAPQETQYF.

V is TRBV12-3 or TRBV12-4 and J is TRBJ2-1, with D hard to call. The CDR3 has 10 residues. V was cut by 5 bases and J by 10 bases, with 6 bases left in between. CDR3 residues: CASSGPEQFF. DNA for the CDR3: TGTGCCAGCAGTGGACCCGAGCAGTTCTTC.

This clonotype was observed a few times. One end of the junction varies from germline; a read error may be responsible. This chain uses TRBV20-1 with TRBJ2-5; possibly TRBD2 for D (6 bases). This CDR3 has 13 amino acids. Germline CDR1 and CDR2: DFQATT and SNEGSKA (reference sequence). Here the CDR3 DNA reads TGCAGTGCTCCCGGGGACTTGAAAGAGGCCCAGTACTTC. Its translation is CSAPGDLKEAQYF.

This clonotype has more than one count but fewer than ten. This rearrangement joins TRBV12-3 or TRBV12-4 to TRBJ2-1; TRBD2 agrees at 14 bases. The J segment lost 6 bases and the V segment lost 2 bases, leaving 6 bases of the junction unmatched. The CDR3 runs to 17 residues. The DNA of the CDR3 is TGTGCCAGCAGTTTACCGGGACTAGCGGGAGTTGGCAATGAGCAGTTCTTC. The encoded protein is CASSLPGLAGVGNEQFF.

This clonotype was picked up a small number of times. The chain is built from TRBV7-9 and TRBJ2-1; a possible D gene is TRBD1 (6 bases). The V end lost 5 bases, the J end lost 4 bases, and 24 bases lay between the germline ends. CDR1 is SEHNR and CDR2 is FQNEAQ in the germline V gene (reference sequence). The CDR3 is 18 residues long. In nucleotides, the CDR3 is TGTGCCAGCAGCGCTCTCCAACAGGGTTGGCGGAGGTACAATGAGCAGTTCTTC. Translated: CASSALQQGWRRYNEQFF. Full variable domain (remainder filled in from reference TRBV7-9 and TRBJ2-1): DTGVSQNPRHKITKRGQNVTFRCDPISEHNRLYWYRQTLGQGPEFLTYFQNEAQLEKSRLLSDRFSAERPKGSFSTLEIQRTEQGDSAMYLCASSALQQGWRRYNEQFFGPGTRLTVL.

V gene TRBV2 combines with J gene TRBJ2-3, with 11 bases that match TRBD2. Germline V gives CDR1 SNHLY, CDR2 FYNNEI. The CDR3 runs to 14 residues. The junction had 4 bases not matched to a gene; V was cut back by 7 bases and J by 4 bases. CDR3 protein: CASTLLAGADTQYF. The CDR3 coding sequence is TGTGCCAGCACTCTACTAGCGGGGGCAGATACGCAGTATTTT.

J is TRBJ2-3 and V is TRBV20-1, with TRBD2 matching over 8 bases. Germline V gene data show CDR1 as DFQATT and CDR2 as SNEGSKA (reference sequence). The CDR3 runs to 14 residues. The ends lost 4 bases at V and 4 bases at J; junction bases unmatched: 7. For the CDR3, the DNA is TGCAGTGCTACCGGACTAGCACTCTCAGATACGCAGTATTTT. This codes for CSATGLALSDTQYF.

The V gene is TRBV7-2, the J gene TRBJ1-5; D gene ambiguous. The CDR3 consists of 20 residues. Germline-derived CDR1 and CDR2 are SGHTA and FQGNSA. V lost 2 bases and J 2 bases, leaving 25 bases between the germline ends. The DNA of the CDR3 is TGTGCCAGCAGCTTATTTCGTGTGGGCAGAGGTATATTGGGCAATCAGCCCCAGCATTTT. It codes for CASSLFRVGRGILGNQPQHF.

The sample holds a few counts of this clonotype. V and J are TRBV7-6 and TRBJ1-6; D gene uncertain. V was clipped by 4 bases and J by 5 bases, with 18 bases between them. This CDR3 region has 17 residues. Germline-derived CDR1 and CDR2 are SGHVS and FNYEAQ. The CDR3 DNA follows: TGTGCCAGCAGCTCTTCTGGACGAGGCGGGGATAATTCACCCCTCCACTTT. Encoded protein: CASSSSGRGGDNSPLHF. The variable domain in full, completed from reference TRBV7-6 and TRBJ1-6, reads GAGVSQSPRYKVTKRGQDVALRCDPISGHVSLYWYRQALGQGPEFLTYFNYEAQQDKSGLPNDRFSAERPEGSISTLTIQRTEQRDSAMYRCASSSSGRGGDNSPLHFGNGTRLTVT.